A selection of T cell receptor beta chains follows, all from one sample in a study of blood T cell repertoires in COVID-19. The table came from immunoSEQ multiplex PCR; TCRdb's copy has only in-frame clones and leaves some out. The sample lists 200,000 to 250,000 clones, 83% occurring once. Specimen: PBMCs or T cells enriched from blood (not recorded which). The receptors were gathered from a woman aged 45-65 years who had been exposed to COVID-19. Both conserved end residues are part of each CDR3. D genes are given only for firm matches. Expanded clones get a size class; other rows say once, few or many, or leave the size out.

J,size,D,V,CDR3,DNA
TRBJ1-5,-,-,TRBV19,CASTPSGVNQPQHF,TGTGCCAGTACCCCGTCGGGGGTCAATCAGCCCCAGCATTTT
TRBJ2-3,few,TRBD2,TRBV5-1,CASSLRAGGLFEPDTQYF,TGCGCCAGCAGCTTGAGAGCGGGGGGGCTGTTTGAACCAGATACGCAGTATTTT
TRBJ1-4,-,-,TRBV25-1,CASGAEGGINEKLFF,TGTGCCAGCGGGGCTGAAGGGGGAATTAATGAAAAACTGTTTTTT
TRBJ2-2,-,-,TRBV19,CASSIGSDWTLNTGELFF,TGTGCCAGTAGTATCGGGAGTGATTGGACCCTGAACACCGGGGAGCTGTTTTTT
TRBJ2-7,-,TRBD2,TRBV5-1,CASSFSGGAREQYF,TGCGCCAGCAGCTTTAGCGGGGGGGCCCGTGAGCAGTACTTC
TRBJ2-3,once,-,TRBV7-3,CASSLNKGDTQYF,TGTGCCAGCAGCTTAAACAAGGGGGACACGCAGTATTTT
TRBJ1-1,-,-,TRBV28,CASTGSLRTEAFF,TGTGCCAGCACCGGGTCCCTGCGGACTGAAGCTTTCTTT
TRBJ1-1,-,-,TRBV3-1/TRBV3-2,CASSPLNGDEAFF,TGTGCCAGCAGCCCCCTTAACGGGGATGAAGCTTTCTTT
TRBJ2-1,-,-,TRBV7-9,CASSLAAYNEQFF,TGTGCCAGCAGCTTGGCAGCCTACAATGAGCAGTTCTTC
TRBJ2-5,-,TRBD1,TRBV29-1,CSVSRGLETQYF,TGCAGCGTTTCCAGGGGGTTGGAGACCCAGTACTTC
TRBJ2-3,-,TRBD2,TRBV5-6,CASSGLAGAVSSTDTQYF,TGTGCCAGCAGCGGACTAGCGGGGGCTGTTTCTAGCACAGATACGCAGTATTTT
TRBJ1-1,once,-,TRBV3-1/TRBV3-2,CASTLTENTEAFF,TGTGCCAGCACCCTGACAGAAAACACTGAAGCTTTCTTT
TRBJ1-1,-,-,TRBV6-5,CASHQNTEAFF,TGTGCCAGCCATCAGAACACTGAAGCTTTCTTT